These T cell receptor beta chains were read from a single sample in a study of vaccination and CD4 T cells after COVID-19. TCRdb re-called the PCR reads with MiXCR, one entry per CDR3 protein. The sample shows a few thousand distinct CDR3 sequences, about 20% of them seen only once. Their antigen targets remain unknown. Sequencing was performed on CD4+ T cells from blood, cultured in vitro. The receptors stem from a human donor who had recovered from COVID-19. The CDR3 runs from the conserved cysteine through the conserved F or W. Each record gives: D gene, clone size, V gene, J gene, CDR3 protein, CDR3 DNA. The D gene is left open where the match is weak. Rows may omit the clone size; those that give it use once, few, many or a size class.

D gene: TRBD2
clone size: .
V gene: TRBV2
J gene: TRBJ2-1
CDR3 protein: CASRREGGGYNEQFF
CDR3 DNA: TGTGCCAGCAGGCGGGAGGGGGGGGGGTACAATGAGCAGTTCTTC

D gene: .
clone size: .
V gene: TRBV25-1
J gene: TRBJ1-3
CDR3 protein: CASSGFDGNTIYF
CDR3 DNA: TGTGCCAGCAGTGGGTTCGATGGAAACACCATATATTTT

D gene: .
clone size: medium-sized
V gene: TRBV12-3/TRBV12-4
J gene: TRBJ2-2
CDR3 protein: CASSPSFFTGELFF
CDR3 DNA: TGTGCCAGCAGCCCCTCCTTTTTCACCGGGGAGCTGTTTTTT

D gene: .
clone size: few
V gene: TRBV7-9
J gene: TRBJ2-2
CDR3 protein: CASSSPGGRNTGELFF
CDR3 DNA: TGTGCCAGCAGCTCCCCCGGGGGTAGGAACACCGGGGAGCTGTTTTTT

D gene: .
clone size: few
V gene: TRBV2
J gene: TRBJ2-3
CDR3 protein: CATAWEGADTQYF
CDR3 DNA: TGTGCCACCGCTTGGGAAGGGGCAGATACGCAGTATTTT

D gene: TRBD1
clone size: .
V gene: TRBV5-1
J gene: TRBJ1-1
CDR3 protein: CASSRGQVNTEAFF
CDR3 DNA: TGCGCCAGCAGCCGTGGACAGGTGAACACTGAAGCTTTCTTT

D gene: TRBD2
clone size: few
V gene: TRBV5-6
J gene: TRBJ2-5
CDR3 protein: CASSLTAGRAGGQETQYF
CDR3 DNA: TGTGCCAGCAGCTTGACTGCTGGGCGAGCGGGGGGACAAGAGACCCAGTACTTC

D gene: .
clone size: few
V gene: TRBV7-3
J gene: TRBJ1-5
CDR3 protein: CASSLTEKTGLSNQPQHF
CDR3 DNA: TGTGCCAGCAGCTTAACGGAGAAGACTGGGTTGAGCAATCAGCCCCAGCATTTT

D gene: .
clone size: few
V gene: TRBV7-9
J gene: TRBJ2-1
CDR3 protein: CASSFQRGNPYNEQFF
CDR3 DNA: TGTGCCAGCAGCTTCCAACGGGGTAACCCCTACAATGAGCAGTTCTTC

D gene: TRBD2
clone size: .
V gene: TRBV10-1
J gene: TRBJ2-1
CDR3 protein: CASSESGGATEQFF
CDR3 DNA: TGCGCCAGCAGTGAATCGGGGGGGGCTACTGAGCAGTTCTTC

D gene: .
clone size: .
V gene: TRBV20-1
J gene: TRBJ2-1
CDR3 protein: CSARRPGGSHYNEQFF
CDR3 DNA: TGCAGTGCTAGACGACCCGGGGGCTCCCACTACAATGAGCAGTTCTTC

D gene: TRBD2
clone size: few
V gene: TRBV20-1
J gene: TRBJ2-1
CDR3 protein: CSARVQRGLGEQFF
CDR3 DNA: TGCAGTGCTAGAGTTCAGCGGGGGTTGGGTGAGCAGTTCTTC

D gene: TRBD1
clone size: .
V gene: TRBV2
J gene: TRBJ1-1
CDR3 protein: CASTGTGGITEAFF
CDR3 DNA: TGTGCCAGCACCGGGACAGGGGGCATCACTGAAGCTTTCTTT

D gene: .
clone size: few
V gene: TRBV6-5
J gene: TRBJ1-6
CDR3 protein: CASSYSARHNSPLHF
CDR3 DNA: TGTGCCAGCAGTTACTCGGCAAGACATAATTCACCCCTCCACTTT

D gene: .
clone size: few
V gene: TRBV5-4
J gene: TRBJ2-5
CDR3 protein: CASSLIPGETQYF
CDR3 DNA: TGTGCCAGCAGCTTGATACCAGGGGAGACCCAGTACTTC

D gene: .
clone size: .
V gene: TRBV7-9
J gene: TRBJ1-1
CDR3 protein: CASTRTVNTEAFF
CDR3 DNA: TGTGCCAGCACACGAACGGTGAACACTGAAGCTTTCTTT

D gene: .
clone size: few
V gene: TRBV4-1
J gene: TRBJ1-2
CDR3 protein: CASSQDLFGVNYGYTF
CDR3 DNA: TGCGCCAGCAGCCAAGATCTTTTCGGGGTGAACTATGGCTACACCTTC

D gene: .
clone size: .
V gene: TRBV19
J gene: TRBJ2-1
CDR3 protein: CASTPPGMSQGEQFF
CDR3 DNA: TGTGCCAGTACCCCGCCGGGGATGAGTCAGGGTGAGCAGTTCTTC

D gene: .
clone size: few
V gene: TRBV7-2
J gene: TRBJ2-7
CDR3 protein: CASSNRQEQYF
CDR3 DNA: TGTGCCAGCAGCAACCGACAGGAGCAGTACTTC

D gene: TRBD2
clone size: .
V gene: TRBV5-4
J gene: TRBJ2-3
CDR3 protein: CASSSGLAGGRVPDTQYF
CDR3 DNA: TGTGCCAGCAGCTCGGGGTTAGCGGGGGGCCGGGTTCCAGATACGCAGTATTTT

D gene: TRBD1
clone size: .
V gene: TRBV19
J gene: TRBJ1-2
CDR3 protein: CASSINGQGPSNYGYTF
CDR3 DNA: TGTGCCAGTAGTATAAATGGACAGGGACCTTCTAACTATGGCTACACCTTC

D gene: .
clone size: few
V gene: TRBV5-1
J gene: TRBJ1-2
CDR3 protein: CASSLEDAYGYTF
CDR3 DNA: TGCGCCAGCAGCTTGGAAGACGCTTATGGCTACACCTTC

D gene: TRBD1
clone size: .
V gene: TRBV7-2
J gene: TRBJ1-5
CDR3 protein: CASSPGQGPSNQPQHF
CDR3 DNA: TGTGCCAGCAGTCCTGGACAGGGACCTAGCAATCAGCCCCAGCATTTT

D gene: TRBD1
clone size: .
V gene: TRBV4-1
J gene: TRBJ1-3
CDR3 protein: CASSQVGTGLIISGNTIYF
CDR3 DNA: TGCGCCAGCAGCCAAGTGGGGACAGGACTTATCATCTCTGGAAACACCATATATTTT

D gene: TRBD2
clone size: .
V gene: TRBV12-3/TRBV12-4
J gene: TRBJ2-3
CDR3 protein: CASSFGLAGSTDTQYF
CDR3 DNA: TGTGCCAGCAGTTTCGGACTAGCGGGGAGCACAGATACGCAGTATTTT

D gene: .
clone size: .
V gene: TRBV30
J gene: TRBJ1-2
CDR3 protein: CARSAGFQYGYTF
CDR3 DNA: TGTGCCCGGTCGGCAGGGTTTCAGTATGGCTACACCTTC

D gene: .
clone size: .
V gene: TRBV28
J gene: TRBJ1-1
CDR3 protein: CASSPTGLLNTEAFF
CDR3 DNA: TGTGCCAGCAGTCCGACGGGACTGCTTAACACTGAAGCTTTCTTT

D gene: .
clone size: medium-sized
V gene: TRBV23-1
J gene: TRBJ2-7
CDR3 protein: CASSHPAFSLSYEQYF
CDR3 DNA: TGCGCCAGCAGTCACCCGGCGTTCTCCCTATCCTACGAGCAGTACTTC

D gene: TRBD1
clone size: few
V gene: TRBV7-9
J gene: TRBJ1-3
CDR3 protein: CASSETDRGIAGNTIYF
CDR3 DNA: TGTGCCAGCAGCGAAACGGACAGGGGGATCGCTGGAAACACCATATATTTT

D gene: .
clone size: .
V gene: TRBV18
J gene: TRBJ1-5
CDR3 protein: CASSGGPQGRSNQPQHF
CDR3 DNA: TGTGCCAGCTCGGGCGGGCCTCAGGGGCGAAGCAATCAGCCCCAGCATTTT

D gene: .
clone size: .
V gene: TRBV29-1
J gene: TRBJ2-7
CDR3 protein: CSAIQGSYEQYF
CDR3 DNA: TGCAGCGCTATACAGGGCTCCTACGAGCAGTACTTC

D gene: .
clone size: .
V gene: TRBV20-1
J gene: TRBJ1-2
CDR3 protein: CSAPPWARERDGYTF
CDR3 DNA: TGCAGTGCTCCGCCCTGGGCCAGAGAAAGAGATGGCTACACCTTC

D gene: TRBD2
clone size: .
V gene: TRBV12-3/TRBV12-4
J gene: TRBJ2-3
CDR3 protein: CASSLGQRGSTDTQYF
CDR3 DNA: TGTGCCAGCAGTTTAGGCCAGCGGGGGTCCACAGATACGCAGTATTTT

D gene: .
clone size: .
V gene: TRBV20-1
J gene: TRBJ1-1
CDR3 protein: CSARVGGRTEAFF
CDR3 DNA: TGCAGTGCTAGAGTTGGGGGGCGCACTGAAGCTTTCTTT

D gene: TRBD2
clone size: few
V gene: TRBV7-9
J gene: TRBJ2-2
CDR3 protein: CASSLGLAGLGSGELFF
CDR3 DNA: TGTGCCAGCAGCTTAGGGCTAGCGGGCCTCGGGTCCGGGGAGCTGTTTTTT

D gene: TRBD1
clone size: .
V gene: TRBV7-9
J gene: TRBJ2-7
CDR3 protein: CASSPRDRGYEQYF
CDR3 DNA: TGTGCCAGCAGCCCCCGGGACAGGGGTTACGAGCAGTACTTC

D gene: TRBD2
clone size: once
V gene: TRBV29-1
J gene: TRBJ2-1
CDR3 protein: CSVDPEISGDGGQFF
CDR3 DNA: TGCAGCGTTGATCCCGAGATTAGCGGGGACGGGGGGCAGTTCTTC

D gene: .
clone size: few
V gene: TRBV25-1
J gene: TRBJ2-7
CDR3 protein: CASRAPGSYEQYF
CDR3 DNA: TGTGCCAGCAGGGCCCCAGGTTCCTACGAGCAGTACTTC

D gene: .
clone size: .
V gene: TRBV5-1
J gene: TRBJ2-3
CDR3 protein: CASSGLPGGTDTQYF
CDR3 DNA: TGCGCCAGCAGCGGCCTCCCAGGTGGGACAGATACGCAGTATTTT

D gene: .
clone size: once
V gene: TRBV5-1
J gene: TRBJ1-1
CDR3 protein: CASSQDSRSWNTEAFF
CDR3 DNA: TGCGCTAGCAGCCAGGACAGCAGGTCCTGGAACACTGAAGCTTTCTTT

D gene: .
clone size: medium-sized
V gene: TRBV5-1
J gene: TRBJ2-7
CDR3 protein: CASSLDTPYEQYF
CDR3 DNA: TGCGCCAGCAGCTTGGACACTCCCTACGAGCAGTACTTC

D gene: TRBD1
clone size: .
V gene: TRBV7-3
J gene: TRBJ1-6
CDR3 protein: CASSLGQVGDSPLHF
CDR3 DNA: TGTGCCAGCAGCTTAGGACAGGTAGGGGATTCACCCCTCCACTTT

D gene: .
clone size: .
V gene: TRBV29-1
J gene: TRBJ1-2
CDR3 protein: CSVEKGLGGYGYTF
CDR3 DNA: TGCAGCGTTGAAAAGGGGCTAGGCGGCTATGGCTACACCTTC

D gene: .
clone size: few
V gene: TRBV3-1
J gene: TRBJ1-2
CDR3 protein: CASSSKRGSSGYTF
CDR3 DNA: TGTGCCAGCAGCTCCAAGAGGGGGTCGAGTGGCTACACCTTC

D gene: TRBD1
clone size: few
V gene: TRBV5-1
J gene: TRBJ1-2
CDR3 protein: CASSGEGASGYTF
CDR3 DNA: TGCGCCAGCAGCGGAGAGGGGGCGAGTGGCTACACCTTC

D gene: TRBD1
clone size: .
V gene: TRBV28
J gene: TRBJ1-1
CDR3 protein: CASSPLRGQKAFF
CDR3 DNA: TGTGCCAGCAGTCCCCTTAGGGGGCAGAAAGCTTTCTTT

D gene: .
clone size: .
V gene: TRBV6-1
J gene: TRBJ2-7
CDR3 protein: CASSRGPSYEQYF
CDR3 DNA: TGTGCCAGCAGCAGGGGCCCCTCCTACGAGCAGTACTTC

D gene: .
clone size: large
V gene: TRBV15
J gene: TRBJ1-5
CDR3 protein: CATSSAGNQPQHF
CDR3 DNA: TGTGCCACCAGCAGTGCGGGGAATCAGCCCCAGCATTTT

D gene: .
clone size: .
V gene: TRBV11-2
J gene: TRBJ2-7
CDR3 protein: CASSPGMEQYF
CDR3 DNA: TGTGCCAGCAGCCCCGGGATGGAGCAGTACTTC

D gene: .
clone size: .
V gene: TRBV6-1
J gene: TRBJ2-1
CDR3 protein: CASSEVGEQFF
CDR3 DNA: TGTGCCAGCAGTGAAGTCGGGGAGCAGTTCTTC

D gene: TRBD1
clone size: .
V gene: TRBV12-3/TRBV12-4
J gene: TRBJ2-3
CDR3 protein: CASSQDRGPTDTQYF
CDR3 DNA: TGTGCCAGCAGTCAGGACAGGGGTCCCACAGATACGCAGTATTTT

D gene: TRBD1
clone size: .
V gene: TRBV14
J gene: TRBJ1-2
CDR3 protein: CASSQERGPYGYTF
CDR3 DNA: TGTGCCAGCAGCCAAGAGAGGGGGCCCTATGGCTACACCTTC

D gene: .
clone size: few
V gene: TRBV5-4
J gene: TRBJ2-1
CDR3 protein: CASSLAGSGTQFF
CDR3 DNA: TGTGCCAGCAGCTTGGCCGGGAGTGGAACACAGTTCTTC

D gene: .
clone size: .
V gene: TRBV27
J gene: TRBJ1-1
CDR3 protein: CASSFRSLGGQKGAFF
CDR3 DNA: TGTGCCAGCAGTTTCCGCAGTTTAGGCGGCCAAAAGGGAGCTTTCTTT